This entry lists 32 T cell receptor beta chains sequenced from one sample in a study of patients and donors after allogeneic stem cell transplantation. TCRdb itself ran the RT-PCR reads through MiXCR, one entry per CDR3 protein. The profile shows roughly 880,000 distinct CDR3 sequences, about a sixth of them singletons. Specimen: blood, either unsorted or a sorted T cell fraction (not recorded which). The receptors were gathered from a human donor who was either an allogeneic HSCT recipient or a stem cell or donor lymphocyte infusion donor (not recorded which). It is not recorded whose cells these are; they may come from a transplant donor.

This clonotype was counted between two and nine times. The CDR3 region has the DNA TGTGCCAGCAGTGAAGGGTGGGGCGTGAAAGTTGAAAAACTGTTTTTT. Amino acids: CASSEGWGVKVEKLFF. The chain uses TRBV6-1 and TRBJ1-4, with a tentative D call TRBD1 (5 bases). The CDR3 runs 16 residues. Deletions cut 1 base from V and 7 bases from J, with 16 bases between. CDR1 MNHNS and CDR2 SASEGT come from the germline V gene.

J is TRBJ1-2 and V is TRBV29-1, with 7 bases fitting TRBD1. J gave up 4 bases and V 3 bases, and 5 bases lay outside the gene matches. The CDR3 extends over 13 amino acids. CDR1 is SQVTM, CDR2 ANQGSEA, per germline. In DNA, the CDR3 is TGCAGCGTTGACCGGACAGGACTCTATGGCTACACCTTC. Protein product: CSVDRTGLYGYTF. The full variable domain, rest sourced from reference TRBV29-1 and TRBJ1-2, is SAVISQKPSRDICQRGTSLTIQCQVDSQVTMMFWYRQQPGQSLTLIATANQGSEATYESGFVIDKFPISRPNLTFSTLTVSNMSPEDSSIYLCSVDRTGLYGYTFGSGTRLTVV.

This sequence joins TRBV12-3 or TRBV12-4 and TRBJ1-5, with TRBD1 matching 7 bases. The trim removed 6 bases at V and 1 base at J, leaving 6 bases unmatched. The CDR3 consists of 15 residues. CDR3 sequence reads: CASRGTEGSNQPQHF. CDR3 DNA: TGTGCCAGCAGGGGGACAGAAGGGAGCAATCAGCCCCAGCATTTT.

CDR3 nucleotides: TGCAGCGTTGAATTCTTACTCAGGGACACTGAAGCTTTCTTT. Amino acid sequence: CSVEFLLRDTEAFF. This chain uses TRBV29-1 with TRBJ1-1; maybe TRBD1 (5 bases). The V end was cut by 2 bases, the J end by 3 bases, with 13 bases between. The CDR3 extends over 14 amino acids. Per germline, CDR1 SQVTM and CDR2 ANQGSEA.

This clonotype was recorded at least ten times. This rearrangement joins TRBV3-1 to TRBJ1-3, with D hard to call. CDR3 length: 18 residues. V lost 1 base and J 3 bases, leaving 19 bases between the germline ends. Germline assignment: CDR1 LGHDT and CDR2 YNNKEL (reference sequence). CDR3 in amino acids: CASSQVRTYGLSGNTIYF. The DNA for the CDR3 is TGTGCCAGCAGCCAAGTCCGTACTTATGGCTTGAGTGGAAACACCATATATTTT.

This clonotype appeared a few times. The V and J genes are TRBV7-3 and TRBJ2-2, with unresolved D. CDR3 length equals 13 residues. V was clipped by 5 bases and J by 5 bases, with 9 bases between them. CDR1 is SGHTA, CDR2 FQGTGA, per germline. DNA for the CDR3: TGTGCCAGCAGCGCCGACCCTACCGGGGAGCTGTTTTTT. This encodes CASSADPTGELFF.

This clonotype was detected a few times. The CDR3 nucleotides read TGTGCCAGCAGCTCCTTTCACAGCTATAATTCACCCCTCCACTTT. Translated: CASSSFHSYNSPLHF. This chain joins TRBV11-2 and TRBJ1-6; no definite D call. This CDR3 spans 15 amino acids. V was shortened by 4 bases and J by 3 bases, with 10 bases between the two germline ends. Germline V lookup: CDR1 SGHAT, CDR2 FQNNGV. The variable domain in full, completed from reference TRBV11-2 and TRBJ1-6, reads EAGVAQSPRYKIIEKRQSVAFWCNPISGHATLYWYQQILGQGPKLLIQFQNNGVVDDSQLPKDRFSAERLKGVDSTLKIQPAKLEDSAVYLCASSSFHSYNSPLHFGNGTRLTVT.

This clonotype was seen repeatedly, ten times or more. The DNA for the CDR3 is TGCAGCGTTGGTGTCCTGCTCACAGATACGCAGTATTTT. Its protein product is CSVGVLLTDTQYF. The V and J genes are TRBV29-1 and TRBJ2-3; D not resolved. The V gene's germline CDR1 is SQVTM and CDR2 ANQGSEA. Trimming removed 4 bases from V and 2 bases from J, with 10 bases in between. This CDR3 comprises 13 residues.

The chain links TRBV15 to TRBJ2-7, with D uncertain. CDR3 size: 15 residues. Trimming left V 1 base short and J 0 bases short, with 10 bases between. Germline lookup yields CDR1 LNHNV and CDR2 YYDKDF (reference sequence). The CDR3 DNA sequence: TGTGCCACCAGCAGAGTCGAGTTCAGCTCCTACGAGCAGTACTTC. As protein: CATSRVEFSSYEQYF.

This clonotype was picked up a small number of times. The rearrangement joins TRBV20-1 to TRBJ1-1; TRBD1 might be the D (6 bases). The V end lost 4 bases, the J end lost 0 bases, and 18 bases lay between the germline ends. Germline CDR1 reads DFQATT; CDR2 reads SNEGSKA (reference sequence). The CDR3 length is 16 residues. The CDR3 spells CSAKTGFLTMNTEAFF. CDR3 in DNA: TGCAGTGCTAAAACAGGGTTCCTCACCATGAACACTGAAGCTTTCTTT.

This clonotype was observed a few times. This chain uses TRBV12-3 or TRBV12-4 with TRBJ2-3; 7 bases are shared with TRBD1. The CDR3 length is 16 residues. V shed 2 bases, J shed 0 bases, and the junction held 5 bases outside the gene matches. The CDR3 loop reads CASSLRDRPSTDTQYF. The CDR3 DNA reads as TGTGCCAGCAGTTTAAGGGACAGACCTAGCACAGATACGCAGTATTTT.

This clonotype occurred a few times. The J gene is TRBJ2-2, the V gene TRBV6-1; D uncertain. The CDR3 runs to 15 residues. V shed 1 base and J shed 4 bases, with 10 bases lying between them. Germline V CDR1 and CDR2: MNHNS, SASEGT. The CDR3 sequence is CASSEGAASTGELFF. CDR3 coding DNA: TGTGCCAGCAGTGAAGGAGCAGCGAGCACCGGGGAGCTGTTTTTT.

This clonotype was counted between two and nine times. The V gene is TRBV4-1, the J gene TRBJ2-7; the D gene is possibly TRBD2 (6 bases). Germline lookup yields CDR1 MGHRA and CDR2 YSYEKL. Trimming removed 4 bases from V and 4 bases from J, with 14 bases in between. The CDR3 is 14 residues long. The CDR3 sequence: CASSPEEGWYEQYF. CDR3 DNA sequence: TGCGCCAGCAGCCCGGAGGAGGGATGGTACGAGCAGTACTTC.

The chain combines TRBV7-2 with TRBJ2-5; D call uncertain. Germline values: CDR1 SGHTA, CDR2 FQGNSA. Trimming took off 4 bases at V and 4 bases at J, with 7 bases between the two ends. CDR3 size: 12 residues. CDR3 nucleotides: TGTGCCAGCAGCTGGCCCAGAGAGACCCAGTACTTC. Encoded protein: CASSWPRETQYF.

The chain is built from TRBV7-9 and TRBJ2-7; 8 bases match TRBD2. Trimming took 4 bases from V and 6 from J; bases not matched to a gene: 11. Germline CDR1 and CDR2: SEHNR and FQNEAQ (reference sequence). The CDR3 covers 15 residues. The CDR3 DNA is TGTGCCAGCAGCTCCATGGGCGGGAGGACACCCGAGCAGTACTTC. Translation: CASSSMGGRTPEQYF.

J is TRBJ2-7 and V is TRBV12-3 or TRBV12-4; 7 positions agree with TRBD2. The J segment lost 6 bases and the V segment lost 7 bases, leaving 9 bases of the junction unmatched. The length of the CDR3 is 13 residues. The CDR3 DNA reads TGTGCCAGCATGGGGGGAGGGGCCGGCGAGCAGTACTTC. This sequence encodes CASMGGGAGEQYF.

The chain joins TRBV4-1 to TRBJ2-7, with TRBD1 identical over 7 bases. J gave up 4 bases and V 4 bases, and 4 bases lay outside the gene matches. This CDR3 region has 13 residues. Germline lookup yields CDR1 MGHRA and CDR2 YSYEKL. The CDR3 region is CASSRSQGYEQYF. The CDR3 DNA sequence: TGCGCCAGCAGCCGGTCACAGGGGTACGAGCAGTACTTC.

This clonotype was detected a few times. The gene calls are TRBV12-3 or TRBV12-4 and TRBJ1-1, with no clear D. This CDR3 has 14 residues. Trimming took 3 bases from V and 3 from J, leaving 11 bases between them. The CDR3 DNA sequence: TGTGCCAGCAGTTTGGTGACTTTGGACACTGAAGCTTTCTTT. Its protein product is CASSLVTLDTEAFF.

At least ten counts were recorded for this clonotype. The V call is TRBV25-1, the J call TRBJ2-2; 13 nucleotides agree with TRBD2. The CDR3 totals 17 residues. CDR1 and CDR2 (germline): MGHDK, SYGVNS. The ends lost 3 bases at V and 3 bases at J; junction bases unmatched: 4. This chain's CDR3 is CASSDRLAGGHTGELFF. CDR3 in DNA: TGTGCCAGCAGTGACAGACTAGCGGGGGGCCACACCGGGGAGCTGTTTTTT.

This sequence joins TRBV5-1 and TRBJ1-1; D is uncertain. The CDR3 extends over 15 amino acids. Germline CDR1 reads SGHRS; CDR2 reads YFSETQ. Between the trimmed V and J ends, which lost 5 bases and 5 bases, there was a span of 19 bases. In DNA form, the CDR3 reads TGCGCCAGCAGTCAGATGGGTGGCCTGGGGACTGAAGCTTTCTTT. Amino acid sequence: CASSQMGGLGTEAFF.

The CDR3 DNA follows: TGTGCCACCAGCGCCCGTGGGGGACAGAAAAACTATGGCTACACCTTC. This codes for CATSARGGQKNYGYTF. The chain combines TRBV15 with TRBJ1-2; 7 bases are shared with TRBD1. Germline V CDR1 and CDR2: LNHNV, YYDKDF (reference sequence). The CDR3 has 16 amino acids. With V trimmed by 5 bases and J by 2 bases, 11 bases remained unmatched.

The table lists this clonotype with a few counts. This chain uses TRBV5-1 with TRBJ2-7, with D possibly TRBD1 on 6 matching bases. The CDR3 is made up of 14 amino acids. CDR1 SGHRS and CDR2 YFSETQ come from the germline V gene. V was cut by 4 bases and J by 7 bases, with 18 bases left in between. CDR3 nucleotide sequence: TGCGCCAGCAGCCTGGACAGCTCTCAACTGGAGCAGTACTTC. Translated, it gives CASSLDSSQLEQYF.

In its sample, this clonotype was seen a few times. The chain couples TRBV4-2 to TRBJ2-7, with D possibly matching TRBD2 (5 bases). Germline V gives CDR1 LGHNA, CDR2 YNFKEQ. The CDR3 spans 16 residues. Between the trimmed V and J ends, which lost 0 bases and 2 bases, there was a span of 14 bases. The CDR3 DNA sequence: TGTGCCAGCAGCCAAGATTACGGGAAGCCCACCTACGAGCAGTACTTC. As protein: CASSQDYGKPTYEQYF.

This clonotype showed up just a few times. The genes are TRBV27 and TRBJ2-5; 11 bases line up with TRBD2. This CDR3 has 16 residues. CDR1 and CDR2 from the germline V gene are MNHEY and SMNVEV (reference sequence). Unmatched junction bases numbered 8, after V lost 3 bases and J lost 5 bases. CDR3 sequence (DNA): TGTGCCAGCAGTTTTGTAGTAGCGGGGGGGCACGAGACCCAGTACTTC. It yields the protein CASSFVVAGGHETQYF.

This clonotype occurred a few times. V usage is TRBV11-2 and J usage is TRBJ2-1; 13 bases match TRBD2. The CDR3 spans 20 residues. After removal of 5 bases from V and 0 bases from J, the junction contained 13 bases not matched to a gene. CDR1 and CDR2 (germline): SGHAT, FQNNGV. In nucleotides, the CDR3 is TGTGCCAGCAGCCCACCATCGGGACTAGCGGGGCCTAGCTCCTACAATGAGCAGTTCTTC. It specifies CASSPPSGLAGPSSYNEQFF.

The chain is built from TRBV19 and TRBJ1-1; 9 bases match TRBD1. The ends lost 6 bases at V and 0 bases at J; junction bases unmatched: 5. From germline, CDR1 is LNHDA and CDR2 SQIVND (reference sequence). This CDR3 is built from 15 residues. The CDR3 here is CASSSQGAMNTEAFF. CDR3 nucleotide sequence: TGTGCCAGTAGCTCACAGGGGGCAATGAACACTGAAGCTTTCTTT.

This clonotype was recorded a few times. The gene calls are TRBV5-1 and TRBJ2-5; no clear D. The germline V gene has CDR1 SGHRS and CDR2 YFSETQ. This CDR3 is built from 16 residues. V lost 3 bases to trimming and J lost 1 base, with 16 bases between them. CDR3 residues: CASSSSIGPGQETQYF. DNA of the CDR3: TGCGCCAGCAGCTCCTCTATAGGACCCGGCCAAGAGACCCAGTACTTC.

This clonotype was seen only a few times. V is TRBV6-2 or TRBV6-3 and J is TRBJ2-3; weak D call: TRBD2 (6 bases). CDR3 length equals 14 residues. V lost 6 bases to trimming and J lost 1 base, with 11 bases between them. The V gene's germline CDR1 is MNHEY and CDR2 SVGEGT. CDR3 in DNA: TGTGCCAGCAGCGATCCTAGCGGCACAGATACGCAGTATTTT. Translated, it gives CASSDPSGTDTQYF.

This clonotype showed up just a few times. The chain uses TRBV7-9 and TRBJ2-3; TRBD2 is a possible D gene (5 bases). CDR3 length: 14 amino acids. Germline CDR1 SEHNR, CDR2 FQNEAQ (reference sequence). Trimming took off 5 bases at V and 4 bases at J, with 13 bases between the two ends. The CDR3 spells CASSPTSSSDTQYF. For the CDR3, the DNA is TGTGCCAGCAGCCCCACTAGTTCTTCAGATACGCAGTATTTT.

The V call is TRBV6-1, the J call TRBJ2-7; possible D gene TRBD1, 5 bases. The CDR3 has 15 residues. Trimming took off 6 bases at V and 2 bases at J, with 17 bases between the two ends. Germline V gene data show CDR1 as MNHNS and CDR2 as SASEGT. CDR3 loop: CASSRAQWGAYEQYF. Written as DNA, the CDR3 is TGTGCCAGCAGCCGCGCCCAATGGGGCGCCTACGAGCAGTACTTC.

This clonotype has only one observation. V is TRBV19 and J is TRBJ2-1, with D possibly matching TRBD2 (6 bases). V lost 6 bases to trimming and J lost 5 bases, with 23 bases between them. Germline CDR1 and CDR2: LNHDA and SQIVND (reference sequence). The CDR3 totals 17 residues. CDR3 loop: CASRHRGSRRLDNEQFF. CDR3 in DNA: TGTGCCAGTAGGCACCGGGGGTCTCGTCGGCTAGACAATGAGCAGTTCTTC.

In this sample, this clonotype turned up many times. The J gene is TRBJ2-7, the V gene TRBV5-1; D possibly uses TRBD1 or TRBD2 (5 bases each). This CDR3 is built from 14 residues. The ends were cut back, 1 base at V and 2 bases at J, with 10 bases in the middle. Germline CDR1 SGHRS, CDR2 YFSETQ. The CDR3 DNA sequence: TGCGCCAGCAGCTTGCTTTTGGGGGCCTACGAGCAGTACTTC. Amino acid sequence: CASSLLLGAYEQYF.